What follows are 7 T cell receptor beta chains derived from one specimen sequenced in a study of Ad26.COV2.S vaccination and SARS-CoV-2 variants. Libraries were prepared by immunoSEQ multiplex PCR; TCRdb keeps only in-frame clonotypes and omits some of them. The table includes 500,000 or so clones, roughly nine tenths detected once. The treatment denotes: some 19 received Ad26.COV2.S at low or high dose, single or two shots; 5 received placebo; per-sample allocation not given. Specimen acquisition occurred on day 63 following the initial vaccine or placebo injection. The source was peripheral blood, collected in a trial of Ad26.COV2.S vaccine versus placebo. These receptors were obtained from a person aged 18-60 years who received the Ad26.COV2.S COVID-19 vaccine or a placebo.

The rearrangement uses TRBV7-3 and TRBJ2-1; 12 bases are shared with TRBD2. Looked up from germline, CDR1 is SGHTA and CDR2 is FQGTGA. The junction had 7 bases not matched to a gene; V was cut back by 5 bases and J by 2 bases. This CDR3 is built from 17 residues. CDR3 DNA: TGTGCCAGCAGCCCCTCCGGACTAGCGGGGACCTACAATGAGCAGTTCTTC. It specifies CASSPSGLAGTYNEQFF. The whole variable domain, remainder taken from reference TRBV7-3 and TRBJ2-1, is GAGVSQTPSNKVTEKGKYVELRCDPISGHTALYWYRQSLGQGPEFLIYFQGTGAADDSGLPNDRFFAVRPEGSVSTLKIQRTERGDSAVYLCASSPSGLAGTYNEQFFGPGTRLTVL.

The V call is TRBV9, the J call TRBJ2-3; weak D call: TRBD2 (6 bases). V was clipped by 4 bases and J by 8 bases, with 14 bases between them. There are 13 residues in the CDR3. Germline V gene sequence: CDR1 SGDLS, CDR2 YYNGEE. This CDR3 is CASSPRGAGTQYF. DNA of the CDR3: TGTGCCAGCAGCCCCCGCGGGGCGGGTACGCAGTATTTT.

This clone came up once. The V gene is TRBV2, the J gene TRBJ2-2, with 7 nucleotides matching TRBD1. The V segment lost 0 bases and the J segment 4 bases; nucleotides outside the gene matches: 2. CDR1 SNHLY and CDR2 FYNNEI come from the germline V gene. This CDR3 has 15 residues. CDR3 sequence: CASSEATGLTGELFF. The CDR3 DNA reads as TGTGCCAGCAGTGAAGCGACAGGGCTCACCGGGGAGCTGTTTTTT.

The V call is TRBV4-3, the J call TRBJ2-1; D ambiguous. V was cut by 3 bases and J by 0 bases, with 12 bases left in between. The germline gives CDR1 LGHNA, CDR2 YSLEER. CDR3 length equals 16 residues. CDR3 DNA sequence: TGCGCCAGCAGCCAGCACCATGATAGCTCCTACAATGAGCAGTTCTTC. Protein sequence: CASSQHHDSSYNEQFF.

CDR3 amino acids: CASSLASAGQETQYF. The CDR3 DNA reads TGTGCCAGCAGTTTAGCCTCAGCGGGGCAAGAGACCCAGTACTTC. This rearrangement joins TRBV28 to TRBJ2-5; 7 nucleotides agree with TRBD2. The CDR3 consists of 15 residues. Germline values: CDR1 MDHEN, CDR2 SYDVKM. Trimming at V came to 2 bases and at J to 2 bases, leaving 5 bases not matched to a gene.

In DNA, the CDR3 is TGTGCCAGCAGTCCCGGGACAGGGGGAGATACTGAAGCTTTCTTT. Protein sequence: CASSPGTGGDTEAFF. The genes are TRBV27 and TRBJ1-1; 11 bases are a match to TRBD1. With 5 bases clipped from V and 5 bases from J, the junction kept 7 bases outside the gene matches. Germline values: CDR1 MNHEY, CDR2 SMNVEV (reference sequence). There are 15 residues in the CDR3.

The chain recombines TRBV6-5 with TRBJ2-7, with D perhaps TRBD2 (7 bases). This CDR3 comprises 14 residues. CDR1 and CDR2 (germline): MNHEY, SVGAGI. Trimming stripped 6 bases from V and 5 bases from J, with 17 bases between. CDR3 bases: TGTGCCAGCAGCCAATTTTGGGGGGGCCACGAGCAGTACTTC. This codes for CASSQFWGGHEQYF.